This TCR beta chain was documented in a study of blood T cells in healthy people across ages. Study observations and caveats: In long-lived donors, naive CD4+ cell counts and diversity exceeded those of aged donors.

As to this clonotype: Its antigen is undetermined.

PCR was performed a second time for about 7 to 11 cycles using a sample-barcoded 5' primer and a J-beta primer mix. In TCRdb, the 5' RACE reads were re-called with MiXCR into one record per CDR3 protein. This sample has around 1.5 million distinct CDR3 sequences; roughly 59% occur once, and the top ten carry about 6.3%. There were healthy Caucasian individuals from Russia, aged roughly 6 to 100, serving as donors. The V gene lost 6 bases and the J gene lost 3 bases, with 11 bases spanning the gap. In germline, CDR1 is LNHDA, CDR2 SQIVND (reference sequence). The CDR3 has 13 amino acids. V and J are TRBV19 and TRBJ2-5; a weak D match, TRBD2 (5 bases). The sequence came from a man between 18 and 29 years old in good health. The specimen sequenced was blood. The chain's CDR3 is CASSPGKKETQYF. The CDR3 bases are TGTGCCAGTAGCCCCGGGAAAAAAGAGACCCAGTACTTC. Supplemented by reference TRBV19 and TRBJ2-5, the full variable domain reads DGGITQSPKYLFRKEGQNVTLSCEQNLNHDAMYWYRQDPGQGLRLIYYSQIVNDFQKGDIAEGYSVSREKKESFPLTVTSAQKNPTAFYLCASSPGKKETQYFGPGTRLLVL.